One sample yielded the 4 T cell receptor beta chains listed below, sequenced in a study of shared clonotypes between healthy human individuals. Clones were read by immunoSEQ multiplex PCR, and TCRdb kept only the in-frame ones, dropping some. The sample yields more than 500,000 clones, about 96% seen once. The sequenced sample consisted of naive CD4+ T cells sorted from blood. Noted subset: CD45RA+ positively selected. The receptors here all came from a woman under 40 in good health.

This clone occurred once. The V call is TRBV4-1, the J call TRBJ1-2; D possibly corresponds to TRBD1 (5 bases). CDR3 length: 13 amino acids. Trimming cost V 7 bases and J 4 bases, with 13 bases left between them. CDR1 is MGHRA, CDR2 YSYEKL, per germline. This CDR3 reads CASKGPGGYGYTF. CDR3 nucleotides: TGCGCCAGCAAAGGGCCGGGGGGCTATGGCTACACCTTC.

V and J are TRBV7-3 and TRBJ2-1; tentatively, D is TRBD2 (6 bases). Trimming left V 1 base short and J 3 bases short, with 10 bases between. The CDR3 extends over 15 amino acids. Germline values: CDR1 SGHTA, CDR2 FQGTGA. The CDR3, as DNA: TGTGCCAGCAGCTTAAAAGGCGGGGACTACAATGAGCAGTTCTTC. It codes for CASSLKGGDYNEQFF.

The chain has TRBV19 and TRBJ2-1, with 12 bases identical to TRBD2. Germline lookup yields CDR1 LNHDA and CDR2 SQIVND (reference sequence). V shed 3 bases, J shed 4 bases, and the junction held 4 bases outside the gene matches. CDR3 length: 16 residues. CDR3 sequence (DNA): TGTGCCAGTAGTATCCTAGCGGGAGGGATTTACAATGAGCAGTTCTTC. This encodes CASSILAGGIYNEQFF.

The chain has TRBV2 and TRBJ1-4; a possible D gene is TRBD1 (5 bases). The CDR3 consists of 17 residues. The germline V and J ends were trimmed by 4 bases and 9 bases, with 24 bases remaining between them. The germline V gene has CDR1 SNHLY and CDR2 FYNNEI. CDR3 DNA sequence: TGTGCCAGCAGTGGGGGCGCGCGGGGACGGGGTGGTAAAAAACTGTTTTTT. This encodes CASSGGARGRGGKKLFF.